Listed below are T cell receptor beta chains from one sample, sequenced in a study of T-cell memory formation after mild COVID-19. TCRdb re-called the 5' RACE reads through MiXCR, storing one row per CDR3 protein. Here the sample spans hundreds of thousands of distinct CDR3 sequences, about 15% being singletons. Sequencing used PBMCs or a T cell subset sorted from them (not recorded which). These receptors all stem from a man aged 18 to 35 who had mild COVID-19 (a few samples of this study predate the infection). Cell type and time point are not known. Each CDR3 is given with its conserved first and last residue. A D gene is named only where the DNA matches it firmly. Size values are once, few and many counts, or a class for expanded clones, and some rows have none.

J | D | size | V | DNA | CDR3
TRBJ1-1 | . | . | TRBV2 | TGTGCCAGCAGTGAGGGGGGTCGGACTGAAGCTTTCTTT | CASSEGGRTEAFF
TRBJ1-2 | . | few | TRBV12-3/TRBV12-4 | TGTGCCAGCAGGCCCCTGGTTGGCTACACCTTC | CASRPLVGYTF
TRBJ2-2 | . | many | TRBV7-2 | TGTGCCAGCAGCTTACTAACGGGACAAACGAACACCGGGGAGCTGTTTTTT | CASSLLTGQTNTGELFF
TRBJ2-7 | TRBD1 | . | TRBV12-3/TRBV12-4 | TGTGCCAGCAGTTTCTTGCAGGGGGCCGAGCAGTACTTC | CASSFLQGAEQYF
TRBJ2-5 | . | once | TRBV15 | TGTGCCACCAGCAGAGTCCCTGCGGGTTCAGAGACCCAGTACTTC | CATSRVPAGSETQYF
TRBJ1-1 | . | . | TRBV7-9 | TGTGCCAGCAGCCTGGGGACGATCAATGAAGCTTTCTTT | CASSLGTINEAFF
TRBJ2-1 | . | . | TRBV9 | TGTGCCAGCAGCGTAGCTTACGAGCAGTTCTTC | CASSVAYEQFF
TRBJ1-3 | . | few | TRBV6-5 | TGTGCCAGCAGTTCAGGGAAGATGGGAAACACCATATATTTT | CASSSGKMGNTIYF
TRBJ1-1 | TRBD1 | few | TRBV18 | TGTGCCAGCTCACCGGGACAGGCAGACACTGAAGCTTTCTTT | CASSPGQADTEAFF
TRBJ2-7 | TRBD2 | few | TRBV6-5 | TGTGCCAGCAGTTATCAACCCCCGGGGGGGCCCTACGAGCAGTACTTC | CASSYQPPGGPYEQYF
TRBJ1-4 | . | few | TRBV7-9 | TGTGCCAGCAGCTCCCGACAAACTGAAAAACTGTTTTTT | CASSSRQTEKLFF
TRBJ2-7 | . | few | TRBV18 | TGTGCCAGCTCACCACCAACAGACTCAGGGGATGGATGGGACGAGCAGTACTTC | CASSPPTDSGDGWDEQYF
TRBJ2-7 | TRBD1 | few | TRBV7-2 | TGTGCCAGCAGCCCCAGGGGGCGGGAGCAGTACTTC | CASSPRGREQYF
TRBJ1-1 | . | . | TRBV5-1 | TGCGCCAGCAGCTTCCTTGGCCAGACTGAAGCTTTCTTT | CASSFLGQTEAFF
TRBJ1-2 | . | . | TRBV7-6 | TGTGCCAGCAGCTTAGCCCCCTCGGGTGGGGGCTACACCTTC | CASSLAPSGGGYTF
TRBJ2-3 | TRBD2 | few | TRBV28 | TGTGCCAGCAGTCCCGGACTAGCGGGGGGGTTAGATACGCAGTATTTT | CASSPGLAGGLDTQYF
TRBJ2-3 | TRBD1 | . | TRBV6-2/TRBV6-3 | TGTGCCAGCATTCCCGGGACAGGGGTCACAGATACGCAGTATTTT | CASIPGTGVTDTQYF
TRBJ1-1 | . | few | TRBV7-9 | TGTGCCAGCAGCTTAGTTGGGTTGGGCACTGAAGCTTTCTTT | CASSLVGLGTEAFF
TRBJ1-6 | . | . | TRBV6-6 | TGTGCCAGCAGTTGGGGACTAGGGCGCGTGAGGGTGGTTTCACCCCTCCACTTT | CASSWGLGRVRVVSPLHF
TRBJ2-5 | . | . | TRBV9 | TGTGCCACTTGGGGCAGACTTCAAGAGACCCAGTACTTC | CATWGRLQETQYF
TRBJ2-5 | . | many | TRBV7-8 | TGTGCCAGCAGCTTTTCGTCCCGCCAAGAGACCCAGTACTTC | CASSFSSRQETQYF
TRBJ2-2 | . | few | TRBV5-1 | TGCGCCAGCAGCAAGGGCGCCGGGCTTAACACCGGGGAGCTGTTTTTT | CASSKGAGLNTGELFF
TRBJ1-2 | TRBD1 | few | TRBV4-1 | TGCGCCAGCAGGGGGACAGGGGAGTATGGCTACACCTTC | CASRGTGEYGYTF
TRBJ2-5 | . | few | TRBV20-1 | TGCAGTGCTAGAGATTCGGCCCAAGAGACCCAGTACTTC | CSARDSAQETQYF
TRBJ1-4 | . | . | TRBV7-9 | TGTGCCAGCAGTCCCCAGACTAATGAAAAACTGTTTTTT | CASSPQTNEKLFF
TRBJ2-1 | . | few | TRBV5-1 | TGCGCCAGCAGCCCGCAGGGGCATAATGAGCAGTTCTTC | CASSPQGHNEQFF
TRBJ2-5 | . | few | TRBV4-2 | TGTGCCAGCAGCCAATCGGACCGCGGGACCCAGTACTTC | CASSQSDRGTQYF
TRBJ2-3 | . | . | TRBV6-5 | TGTGCCAGCAGCGTCGGTCTAGCGCAGTATTTT | CASSVGLAQYF
TRBJ1-6 | . | . | TRBV20-1 | TGCAGTGCTAGGCGCACCCCGCGGGATAATTCACCCCTCCACTTT | CSARRTPRDNSPLHF
TRBJ2-1 | TRBD2 | few | TRBV6-1 | TGTGCCAGCAGGGGACTAGCGGGGGGAAGCTCCTACAATGAGCAGTTCTTC | CASRGLAGGSSYNEQFF
TRBJ2-3 | TRBD2 | few | TRBV20-1 | TGCAGTGCAGAAGTGACTAGCGGGGGGGCAACAGATACGCAGTATTTT | CSAEVTSGGATDTQYF